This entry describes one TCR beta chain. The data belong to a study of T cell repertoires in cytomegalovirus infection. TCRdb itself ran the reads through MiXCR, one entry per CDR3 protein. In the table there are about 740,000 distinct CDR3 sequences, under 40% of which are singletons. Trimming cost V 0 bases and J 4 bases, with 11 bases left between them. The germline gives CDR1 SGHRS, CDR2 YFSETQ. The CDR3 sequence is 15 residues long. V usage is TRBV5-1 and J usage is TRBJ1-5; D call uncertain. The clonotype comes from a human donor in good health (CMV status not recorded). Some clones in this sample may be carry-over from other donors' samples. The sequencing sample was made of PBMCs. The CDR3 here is CASSLDGPHNQPQHF. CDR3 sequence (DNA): TGCGCCAGCAGCTTGGATGGGCCCCATAATCAGCCCCAGCATTTT.